This T cell receptor (beta chain) was recorded in a study of CD8 T cells in ankylosing spondylitis. Study-wide results and caveats: Characteristic, it appeared, of ankylosing spondylitis blood was a TCR beta motif of about eight highly homologous variants.

To note about this clonotype: Its target is unknown.

MiXCR, run by TCRdb on the 5' RACE reads, gives a single entry per CDR3 protein. The sample contains 470,000 or so distinct CDR3 sequences, about 24% of which appear only once. The length of the CDR3 is 15 residues. Deletions cut 3 bases from V and 3 bases from J, with 11 bases between. Sequencing was performed on blood, either unsorted or a sorted T cell fraction (not recorded which). The rearrangement links TRBV12-3 or TRBV12-4 to TRBJ2-2, with D possibly TRBD2 on 6 matching bases. This receptor was taken from a male donor with ankylosing spondylitis. The CDR3 loop is CASSLGGVHTGELFF. In DNA form, the CDR3 reads TGTGCCAGCAGTTTGGGGGGAGTGCACACCGGGGAGCTGTTTTTT.